The T cell receptor beta chain under discussion was sequenced for a study of blood T cells in healthy people across ages. CDR1 is MNHEY and CDR2 is SVGAGI in the germline V gene. The length of the CDR3 is 13 residues. The V end lost 2 bases, the J end lost 4 bases, and 6 bases lay between the germline ends. The second PCR ran roughly 7 to 11 cycles with a sample-barcoded 5' primer and J-beta primers. TCRdb re-called the 5' RACE reads through MiXCR, storing one row per CDR3 protein. The repertoire consists of approximately 780,000 distinct CDR3 sequences, with more than 25% occurring once and the leading ten covering 3%. These sequences were also reported in another study, on T cells of mothers and their children. Per that study: Maternal samples each gave over 9.5 million TCR beta CDR3 reads, and child samples several million each. Regardless of relatedness, pairs show thymic selection shaping TCR recombination output in a similar manner.

This TCR was recovered from a boy between 10 and 17 years old in good health. Sequencing input: blood. This chain uses TRBV6-5 with TRBJ1-5; D uncertain. The CDR3 DNA is TGTGCCAGCAGTTACGAAGGGAATCAGCCCCAGCATTTT. Protein product: CASSYEGNQPQHF.